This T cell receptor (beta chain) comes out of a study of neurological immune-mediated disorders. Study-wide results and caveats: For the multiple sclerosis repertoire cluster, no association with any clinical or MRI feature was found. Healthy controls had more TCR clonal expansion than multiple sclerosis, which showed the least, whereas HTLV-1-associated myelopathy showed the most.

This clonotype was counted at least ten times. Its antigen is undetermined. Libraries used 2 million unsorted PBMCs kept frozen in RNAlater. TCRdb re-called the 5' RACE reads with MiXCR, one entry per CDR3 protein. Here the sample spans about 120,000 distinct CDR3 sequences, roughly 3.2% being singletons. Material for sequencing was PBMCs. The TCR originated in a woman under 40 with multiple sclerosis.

CDR3 coding DNA: TGCAGTGCGCTCGGGACCCAGGGCTATGAGCAGTTCTTC. Translated: CSALGTQGYEQFF. The chain is built from TRBV20-1 and TRBJ2-1, with D possibly being TRBD1 or TRBD2 (5 bases each). The CDR3 is 13 residues long. The germline V gene encodes CDR1 DFQATT and CDR2 SNEGSKA (reference sequence). Trimming removed 6 bases from V and 8 bases from J, with 17 bases in between.